The TCR beta chain described here comes from a study of T-cell memory formation after mild COVID-19. The study's findings and limits: Mainly CM and EM harbored the contracting CD4+ clones; mainly EMRA harbored the CD8+ ones. Contracting clones from day 15 to 85 showed balanced CD4/CD8; later expanders favored CD4+.

Libraries for TCRalpha and TCRbeta carried sample barcodes and unique molecular identifiers via 5'RACE. One entry per CDR3 protein results from TCRdb running MiXCR on the 5' RACE reads. There are about 170,000 distinct CDR3 sequences in the sample; roughly 13% occur only once, and more than 3% lies in the top ten. This clonotype has more than one count but fewer than ten. No antigen is known for it. Germline CDR1 is MGHRA and CDR2 is YSYEKL. The V and J ends lost 1 base and 8 bases respectively, with 17 bases between them. The CDR3 covers 15 residues. The clonotype comes from a man in his late teens or twenties who had mild COVID-19 (a few samples of this study predate the infection). Cell type and time point are not known. The genes are TRBV4-1 and TRBJ1-2; possible D gene TRBD1, 6 bases. Sequenced: PBMCs or a T cell subset sorted from them (not recorded which). Here the CDR3 DNA reads TGCGCCAGCAGCCAAGTCGTCCCCCAGGGGAGGGGCTACACCTTC. Protein product: CASSQVVPQGRGYTF.